This T cell receptor (beta chain) is drawn from a study of response to subunit inactivated influenza vaccine. Study-level points and caveats: That few new T cells are recruited by each seasonal influenza vaccination was the authors' suggestion.

One entry per CDR3 protein, called by TCRdb with MiXCR from the RT-PCR reads. The sample has roughly 790,000 distinct CDR3 sequences, about 20% seen once. There are a few counts of this clonotype. Its target is not known. Sequencing used PBMCs from blood, obtained 4 to 6 days after vaccination. The receptor was derived from a man aged 50-60 years who received an inactivated influenza vaccine.

The CDR3 bases are TGCGCCAGCAGCCAAGAGTTTCGGGGTGTTTTGTACGAGCAGTACTTC. It codes for CASSQEFRGVLYEQYF. This chain joins TRBV4-1 and TRBJ2-7, with D possibly being TRBD2 (5 bases). From germline, CDR1 is MGHRA and CDR2 YSYEKL. This CDR3 spans 16 amino acids. Trimming removed 0 bases from V and 4 bases from J, with 16 bases in between.